This TCR beta chain was identified during a study of T-cell reconstitution after alpha-beta-depleted transplantation in children. Study-wide results and limits: T cells produced anew were the main source of T-cell counts and diversity one year after transplant.

During its preparation, the TCRbeta library received unique molecular identifiers. MiXCR was run by TCRdb on the PCR reads, yielding one entry per CDR3 protein. Among around 300,000 distinct CDR3 sequences listed, roughly 7.8% were seen once. This clonotype was observed a handful of times. Its antigen is unidentified. The CDR3 length is 15 residues. Germline CDR1 SGHKS, CDR2 YYEKEE (reference sequence). V shed 1 base and J 5 bases; nucleotides not matched to a gene: 7. This sample comprised peripheral blood, obtained 360 days after TCRalphabeta/CD19-depleted stem cell transplant. The V and J genes are TRBV5-5 and TRBJ2-5; the match to TRBD2 covers 8 bases. The receptor was derived from a female patient between 2 and 15 years old who had a stem cell transplant for Fanconi anemia, so the T cells may come from the graft donor. The CDR3 loop is CASSLIRGGPETQYF. The CDR3 nucleotides are TGTGCCAGCAGCTTGATTCGGGGGGGCCCGGAGACCCAGTACTTC.